These 18 T cell receptor beta chains share one sample of origin, sequenced in a study of shared clonotypes between healthy human individuals. Assay used: immunoSEQ multiplex PCR; TCRdb lists only in-frame clones, some missing. The data hold roughly 2.4 million clones, with roughly 95% observed a single time. The specimen sequenced was naive CD4+ T cells sorted from blood. The sample's subset: CD45RA+ positively selected. The receptors originated from a man younger than 35 in good health.

The chain couples TRBV4-1 to TRBJ2-3, with TRBD2 matching 9 bases. This CDR3 spans 15 amino acids. The ends lost 4 bases at V and 2 bases at J; junction bases unmatched: 4. Germline CDR1 is MGHRA and CDR2 is YSYEKL. CDR3 DNA sequence: TGCGCCAGCAGCCGACTAGCGGAGATCACAGATACGCAGTATTTT. It yields the protein CASSRLAEITDTQYF.

V gene TRBV6-6 combines with J gene TRBJ2-6; TRBD2 aligns across 8 bases. There are 15 residues in the CDR3. Germline-derived CDR1 and CDR2 are MNHNY and SVGAGI (reference sequence). V dropped 5 bases and J dropped 2; count of bases not matched to a gene: 2. The CDR3, as DNA: TGTGCCAGCAGTACACTAGCGGCTGGGGCCAACGTCCTGACTTTC. Translated, it gives CASSTLAAGANVLTF.

The chain employs TRBV27 and TRBJ2-7; D possibly matches TRBD1 or TRBD2 (5 bases each). CDR3 length equals 14 residues. V was pared by 5 bases and J by 3 bases, with 14 bases between. The germline CDR1 and CDR2 sequences are MNHEY and SMNVEV (reference sequence). Written as DNA, the CDR3 is TGTGCCAGCAGTCCAGTCGGGGCGGTCTACGAGCAGTACTTC. Translating gives CASSPVGAVYEQYF.

This clone was counted once. This chain uses TRBV19 with TRBJ2-2; D remains ambiguous. From germline, CDR1 is LNHDA and CDR2 SQIVND (reference sequence). This CDR3 spans 13 amino acids. V was pared by 6 bases and J by 9 bases, with 14 bases between. CDR3 sequence: CASSPDTYRELFF. The CDR3 nucleotides read TGTGCCAGTAGCCCAGACACTTACCGGGAGCTGTTTTTT. The full variable domain, completed using reference TRBV19 and TRBJ2-2, is DGGITQSPKYLFRKEGQNVTLSCEQNLNHDAMYWYRQDPGQGLRLIYYSQIVNDFQKGDIAEGYSVSREKKESFPLTVTSAQKNPTAFYLCASSPDTYRELFFGEGSRLTVL.

The chain couples TRBV5-6 to TRBJ1-5; the D gene is possibly TRBD1 (5 bases). The CDR3 loop spans 15 amino acids. V lost 3 bases, J lost 5 bases, and 15 bases lay in between. The germline CDR1 and CDR2 sequences are SGHDT and YYEEEE. CDR3 coding DNA: TGTGCCAGCAGCTATAGGGGAGCAGCCGATCAGCCCCAGCATTTT. The encoded protein is CASSYRGAADQPQHF.

The rearrangement uses TRBV7-2 and TRBJ1-6; D remains ambiguous. V lost 5 bases, J lost 8 bases, and 16 bases lay in between. Germline assignment: CDR1 SGHTA and CDR2 FQGNSA. The CDR3 consists of 15 residues. CDR3 sequence (DNA): TGTGCCAGCAGCCGCCCCGGGCAGAATCATTCACCCCTCCACTTT. This encodes CASSRPGQNHSPLHF.

CDR3 nucleotide sequence: TGTGCCAGCAGAAAGACAGGACTCGAGACCCAGTACTTC. It encodes CASRKTGLETQYF. The chain joins TRBV5-8 to TRBJ2-5; tentatively, D is TRBD1 (6 bases). V was shortened by 5 bases and J by 5 bases, with 13 bases between the two germline ends. Germline CDR1 is SGHTS and CDR2 is YDEGEE. CDR3 length: 13 amino acids.

The chain couples TRBV10-3 to TRBJ2-5; 7 bases align to TRBD2. Unmatched junction bases numbered 9, after V lost 4 bases and J lost 1 base. The CDR3 loop spans 16 amino acids. Looked up from germline, CDR1 is ENHRY and CDR2 is SYGVKD. The CDR3 sequence: CAISVLAGPPQETQYF. CDR3 nucleotide sequence: TGTGCCATCAGTGTCTTAGCGGGTCCGCCCCAAGAGACCCAGTACTTC.

The V and J genes are TRBV6-1 and TRBJ1-3; D call uncertain. V lost 5 bases and J lost 0, with 11 bases in between. The CDR3 has 15 amino acids. Germline V gene data show CDR1 as MNHNS and CDR2 as SASEGT. The DNA of the CDR3 is TGTGCCAGCAGTTTGGTGGGATTCTCTGGAAACACCATATATTTT. Protein: CASSLVGFSGNTIYF.

V gene TRBV18 combines with J gene TRBJ1-4; maybe TRBD1 (5 bases). The CDR3 runs 15 residues. Germline V gene data show CDR1 as KGHSH and CDR2 as LQKENI. V lost 4 bases and J lost 5, with 14 bases in between. For the CDR3, the DNA is TGTGCCAGCTCACAGACCGGGACGGCAAATGAAAAACTGTTTTTT. Its translation is CASSQTGTANEKLFF.

The genes are TRBV21-1 and TRBJ1-2; the D call TRBD1 from the table was never checked on the DNA. TRBV21-1 is noted as a pseudogene. This CDR3 has 18 residues. The CDR3 coding sequence is TGTGCCAGCAGCCTTCCGGGACAGGGTCGACGGTGGAACTATGGCTACACCTTC. It yields the protein CASSLPGQGRRWNYGYTF.

The chain uses TRBV30 and TRBJ2-4; perhaps TRBD1 as D (6 bases). The CDR3 has 14 residues. Germline CDR1 and CDR2: GTSNPN and SVGIG (reference sequence). The V and J ends lost 2 bases and 6 bases respectively, with 14 bases between them. The CDR3 nucleotides are TGTGCCTGGAGTCCCAGGGGATTAGGAAACATTCAGTACTTC. Its protein product is CAWSPRGLGNIQYF.

This clone was seen just once. This rearrangement joins TRBV7-8 to TRBJ1-4; TRBD1 matches at 8 bases. CDR3 length equals 14 residues. Trimming removed 3 bases from V and 8 bases from J; junction bases left unmatched: 5. Germline V gene sequence: CDR1 SGHVS, CDR2 FQNEAQ. In DNA, the CDR3 is TGTGCCAGCAGCTTTGACAGGGGAGAGGAAAAACTGTTTTTT. Translating gives CASSFDRGEEKLFF.

Only one count was recorded for this clone. The chain carries TRBV25-1 and TRBJ2-2; TRBD1 aligns across 9 bases. J gave up 5 bases and V 3 bases, and 7 bases lay outside the gene matches. CDR1 is MGHDK and CDR2 is SYGVNS in the germline V gene. The CDR3 has 16 amino acids. CDR3 sequence: CASSDPGQGKTGELFF. As DNA, the CDR3 is TGTGCCAGCAGTGACCCGGGACAGGGAAAGACCGGGGAGCTGTTTTTT.

As to this clone: This same CDR3 is encoded by further DNA sequences in the sample. The chain has TRBV7-9 and TRBJ2-3, with D perhaps matching TRBD2 (5 bases). Per the germline V gene, CDR1 is SEHNR and CDR2 is FQNEAQ (reference sequence). Between the trimmed V and J ends, which lost 6 bases and 2 bases, there was a span of 9 bases. The CDR3 has 13 amino acids. The CDR3 spells CASSLDFTDTQYF. In DNA, the CDR3 is TGTGCCAGCAGTTTGGACTTCACAGATACGCAGTATTTT.

This chain links TRBV7-2 with TRBJ1-2, with no clear D. From germline, CDR1 is SGHTA and CDR2 FQGNSA. Trimming left V 5 bases short and J 4 bases short, with 8 bases between. The CDR3 runs to 12 residues. The CDR3 DNA reads as TGTGCCAGCAGCCCAGGTTCCTATGGCTACACCTTC. The encoded protein is CASSPGSYGYTF.

The rearrangement uses TRBV10-3 and TRBJ1-2; D is ambiguous. From germline, CDR1 is ENHRY and CDR2 SYGVKD. The CDR3 is 13 residues long. V was shortened by 10 bases and J by 0 bases, with 12 bases between the two germline ends. CDR3 sequence reads: CATATVTNYGYTF. CDR3 in DNA: TGTGCCACCGCCACTGTTACTAACTATGGCTACACCTTC.

Of note for this clone: This same CDR3 is encoded by further DNA sequences in the sample. V gene TRBV7-2 combines with J gene TRBJ2-5, with 7 positions matching TRBD1. Trimming at V came to 3 bases and at J to 1 base, leaving 2 bases not matched to a gene. Germline assignment: CDR1 SGHTA and CDR2 FQGNSA. CDR3 length: 14 residues. The CDR3 sequence is CASSFSGGQETQYF. The CDR3 nucleotides read TGTGCCAGCAGCTTTTCAGGGGGCCAAGAGACCCAGTACTTC.